The clone carrying this TCR beta chain appeared a single time. Its specificity is unknown. PCR primers comprised 60 Vbeta and 13 Jbeta primers. Sequencing was performed with immunoSEQ multiplex PCR; in TCRdb, only in-frame clones are kept and a portion is missing. This table holds around 140,000 clones, around 80% found once. The length of the CDR3 is 14 residues. Per the germline V gene, CDR1 is LNHDA and CDR2 is SQIVND (reference sequence). V was trimmed by 6 bases and J by 4 bases, leaving 15 bases between them. The data derive from a study of cytomegalovirus exposure and HLA in healthy donors. General study results and limits: In a later analysis, DRB1 alleles had the most associated TCRs; HLA-C alleles the fewest. Associated with HLA alleles at 0.05 false discovery rate in a later analysis were 17,000 or so TCR beta sequences.

Healthy donors of bone marrow made up the group. At sampling all donors were nominally healthy, likely with unrecorded immune exposures. Sequencing input: PBMCs. This clonotype was obtained from a female donor in good health and CMV-seronegative. The chain employs TRBV19 and TRBJ1-1; TRBD1 might be the D (5 bases). CDR3 sequence: CASSVDTLRTEAFF. Here the CDR3 DNA reads TGTGCCAGTAGCGTGGACACCTTACGCACTGAAGCTTTCTTT.